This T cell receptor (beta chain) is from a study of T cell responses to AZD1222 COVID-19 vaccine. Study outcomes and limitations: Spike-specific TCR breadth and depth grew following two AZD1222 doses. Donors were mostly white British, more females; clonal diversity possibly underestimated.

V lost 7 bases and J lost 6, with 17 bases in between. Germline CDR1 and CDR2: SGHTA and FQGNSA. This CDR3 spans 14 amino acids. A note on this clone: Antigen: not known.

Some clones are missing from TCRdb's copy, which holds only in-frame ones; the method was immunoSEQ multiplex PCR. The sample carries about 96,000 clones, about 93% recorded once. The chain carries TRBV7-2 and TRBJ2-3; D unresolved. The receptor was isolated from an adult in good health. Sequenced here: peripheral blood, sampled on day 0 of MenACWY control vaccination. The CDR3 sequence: CASTLAPGSDTQYF. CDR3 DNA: TGTGCCAGCACGCTCGCGCCCGGAAGCGATACGCAGTATTTT.